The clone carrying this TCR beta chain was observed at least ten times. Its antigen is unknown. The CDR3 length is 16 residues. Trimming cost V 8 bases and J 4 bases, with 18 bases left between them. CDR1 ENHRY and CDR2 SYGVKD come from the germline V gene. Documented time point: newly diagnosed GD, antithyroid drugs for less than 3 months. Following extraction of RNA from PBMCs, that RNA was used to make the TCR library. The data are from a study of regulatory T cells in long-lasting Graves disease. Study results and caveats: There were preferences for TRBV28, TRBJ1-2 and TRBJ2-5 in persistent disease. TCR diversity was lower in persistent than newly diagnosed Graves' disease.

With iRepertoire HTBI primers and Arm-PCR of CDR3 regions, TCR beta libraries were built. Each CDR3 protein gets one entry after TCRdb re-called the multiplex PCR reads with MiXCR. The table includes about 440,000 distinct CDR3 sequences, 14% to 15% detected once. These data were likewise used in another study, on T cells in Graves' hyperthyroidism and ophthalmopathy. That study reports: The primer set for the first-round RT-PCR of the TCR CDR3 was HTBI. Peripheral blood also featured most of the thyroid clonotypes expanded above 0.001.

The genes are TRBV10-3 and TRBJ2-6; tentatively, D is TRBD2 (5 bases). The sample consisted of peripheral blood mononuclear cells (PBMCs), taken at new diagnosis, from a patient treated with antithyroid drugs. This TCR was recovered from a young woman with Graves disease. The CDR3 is CAIRFIASSGANVLTF. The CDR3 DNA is TGTGCCATCCGGTTCATAGCGAGCTCCGGGGCCAACGTCCTGACTTTC.